Shown below are 15 T cell receptor beta chains from a single sample sequenced in a study of shared clonotypes between healthy human individuals (dated by TCRdb to about 2020). Libraries were prepared through the immunoSEQ multiplex PCR assay. TCRdb obtained this table from immuneACCESS and retained in-frame rearrangements with V and J assigned. These tables miss some clones; where compared with another copy, unresolved V genes account for less than half of the shortfall, and the remainder is unexplained. This sample gives more than 2 million clones in total; approximately 94% of them show up just once. Jointly, the top ten make up about 0.13% of the sample. The sequencing sample was made of naive CD4+ T cells sorted from blood. The label giving this sample's cell subset or site can be read as: CD45RA+ positively selected. The receptors were gathered from a man aged 18 to 30 in good health.

V gene TRBV7-2 combines with J gene TRBJ1-5; D gene unclear. The V end was cut by 5 bases, the J end by 6 bases, with 11 bases between. Germline CDR1 SGHTA, CDR2 FQGNSA. The CDR3 has 13 residues. In DNA, the CDR3 is TGTGCCAGCAGCCCCCGACCAGGTCAGCCCCAGCATTTT. Protein sequence: CASSPRPGQPQHF.

The chain employs TRBV6-5 and TRBJ2-7, with TRBD2 matching 10 bases. This CDR3 has 16 amino acids. The V and J ends lost 2 bases and 6 bases, in that order; junction bases with no gene match: 10. Germline V gene sequence: CDR1 MNHEY, CDR2 SVGAGI. This CDR3 is CASSYGRLAGDGEQYF. In DNA form, the CDR3 reads TGTGCCAGCAGTTACGGTAGGCTAGCGGGAGACGGCGAGCAGTACTTC.

Comment on this clone: The sample has other DNA sequences that encode this CDR3 too. The CDR3 spells CASSLGEETQYF. The CDR3 DNA reads TGTGCCAGCAGCTTAGGGGAAGAGACCCAGTACTTC. The V and J genes are TRBV7-2 and TRBJ2-5, with no clear D. The CDR3 has 12 amino acids. Germline V CDR1 and CDR2: SGHTA, FQGNSA. The V gene lost 1 base and the J gene lost 3 bases, with 3 bases spanning the gap.

The gene calls are TRBV18 and TRBJ2-7; 9 bases are shared with TRBD2. Germline values: CDR1 KGHSH, CDR2 LQKENI. This CDR3 contains 15 residues. The V and J ends lost 5 bases and 0 bases, in that order; junction bases with no gene match: 5. CDR3 sequence reads: CASSLLAGPSYEQYF. The CDR3 region has the DNA TGTGCCAGCTCATTACTAGCGGGCCCCTCCTACGAGCAGTACTTC.

About this clone itself: Additional DNA sequences in this sample encode the identical CDR3. This rearrangement joins TRBV30 to TRBJ1-2; no clear D. The germline gives CDR1 GTSNPN, CDR2 SVGIG (reference sequence). The CDR3 is 11 amino acids. V dropped 3 bases and J dropped 6 bases, with 8 bases sitting between them. The CDR3 sequence: CAWRGLDGYTF. Written as DNA, the CDR3 is TGTGCCTGGAGGGGCCTTGATGGCTACACCTTC.

This rearrangement joins TRBV5-1 to TRBJ2-2; D may match TRBD1 or TRBD2 (5 bases each). V was trimmed by 0 bases and J by 5 bases, leaving 8 bases between them. Germline V gene sequence: CDR1 SGHRS, CDR2 YFSETQ. This CDR3 is built from 14 residues. CDR3 loop: CASSLDWGTGELFF. The CDR3 DNA follows: TGCGCCAGCAGCTTGGACTGGGGGACCGGGGAGCTGTTTTTT.

The rearrangement uses TRBV6-5 and TRBJ2-1; TRBD2 aligns across 11 bases. V lost 6 bases, J lost 7 bases, and 8 bases stayed unmatched. Germline loops: CDR1 MNHEY, CDR2 SVGAGI. There are 15 residues in the CDR3. The CDR3, as DNA: TGTGCCAGCAGCTCACTAGCGGGAGCCGGTAATGAGCAGTTCTTC. Protein: CASSSLAGAGNEQFF.

This clone was observed once. Other DNA variants within this sample encode the same CDR3. The rearrangement uses TRBV5-6 and TRBJ1-6; the match to TRBD1 covers 10 bases. J lost 2 bases, V lost 4 bases, and 3 bases had no gene match. The V gene's germline CDR1 is SGHDT and CDR2 YYEEEE. The CDR3 sequence is 16 residues long. DNA for the CDR3: TGTGCCAGCAGCCGGGACAGGGGAACCTATAATTCACCCCTCCACTTT. This translates into CASSRDRGTYNSPLHF.

The J gene is TRBJ2-5, the V gene TRBV9; TRBD1 might be the D (8 bases). The germline V and J ends were trimmed by 0 bases and 1 base, with 13 bases remaining between them. In germline, CDR1 is SGDLS, CDR2 YYNGEE. The CDR3 spans 16 residues. CDR3 sequence reads: CASSVGGGTGQETQYF. CDR3 DNA: TGTGCCAGCAGCGTAGGGGGAGGGACAGGCCAAGAGACCCAGTACTTC.

The rearrangement joins TRBV7-2 to TRBJ2-3; D is ambiguous. The CDR3 totals 13 residues. Trimming left V 1 base short and J 9 bases short, with 11 bases between. CDR1 is SGHTA and CDR2 is FQGNSA in the germline V gene. CDR3 coding DNA: TGTGCCAGCAGCTTAGTAGGGTTCGCGACGCAGTATTTT. Amino acids: CASSLVGFATQYF.

The chain combines TRBV2 with TRBJ2-3; D gene unclear. The CDR3 has 13 amino acids. Trimming stripped 4 bases from V and 2 bases from J, with 7 bases between. Germline V lookup: CDR1 SNHLY, CDR2 FYNNEI. CDR3 sequence: CASSALSTDTQYF. The CDR3 DNA is TGTGCCAGCAGTGCCCTATCCACAGATACGCAGTATTTT.

The CDR3 DNA follows: TGCGCCAGCAGCCGATTTGAGGTCCAAGAGACCCAGTACTTC. It translates to CASSRFEVQETQYF. The chain has TRBV4-1 and TRBJ2-5; D is unclear. V lost 4 bases to trimming and J lost 1 base, with 10 bases between them. CDR3 length equals 14 residues. Looked up from germline, CDR1 is MGHRA and CDR2 is YSYEKL.

This rearrangement joins TRBV19 to TRBJ1-5; D ambiguous. Germline loops: CDR1 LNHDA, CDR2 SQIVND (reference sequence). The CDR3 consists of 12 residues. Trimming stripped 7 bases from V and 4 bases from J, with 8 bases between. CDR3 bases: TGTGCCAGTACCATCTGGAATCAGCCCCAGCATTTT. Its protein product is CASTIWNQPQHF. Filled out from reference TRBV19 and TRBJ1-5, the complete variable domain reads DGGITQSPKYLFRKEGQNVTLSCEQNLNHDAMYWYRQDPGQGLRLIYYSQIVNDFQKGDIAEGYSVSREKKESFPLTVTSAQKNPTAFYLCASTIWNQPQHFGDGTRLSIL.

The rearrangement links TRBV18 to TRBJ2-3; no clear D gene. V was trimmed by 2 bases and J by 0 bases, leaving 6 bases between them. The CDR3 is made up of 14 amino acids. The germline gives CDR1 KGHSH, CDR2 LQKENI. The CDR3 protein is CASSPVESTDTQYF. In nucleotides, the CDR3 is TGTGCCAGCTCACCAGTGGAAAGCACAGATACGCAGTATTTT. The whole variable domain, remainder taken from reference TRBV18 and TRBJ2-3, is NAGVMQNPRHLVRRRGQEARLRCSPMKGHSHVYWYRQLPEEGLKFMVYLQKENIIDESGMPKERFSAEFPKEGPSILRIQQVVRGDSAAYFCASSPVESTDTQYFGPGTRLTVL.

The chain has TRBV7-6 and TRBJ1-3; 7 nucleotides agree with TRBD1. The CDR3 covers 13 residues. Unmatched junction bases numbered 0, after V lost 3 bases and J lost 4 bases. From germline, CDR1 is SGHVS and CDR2 FNYEAQ. This chain's CDR3 is CASSLGQGNTIYF. The CDR3 DNA reads TGTGCCAGCAGCTTGGGACAGGGAAACACCATATATTTT.